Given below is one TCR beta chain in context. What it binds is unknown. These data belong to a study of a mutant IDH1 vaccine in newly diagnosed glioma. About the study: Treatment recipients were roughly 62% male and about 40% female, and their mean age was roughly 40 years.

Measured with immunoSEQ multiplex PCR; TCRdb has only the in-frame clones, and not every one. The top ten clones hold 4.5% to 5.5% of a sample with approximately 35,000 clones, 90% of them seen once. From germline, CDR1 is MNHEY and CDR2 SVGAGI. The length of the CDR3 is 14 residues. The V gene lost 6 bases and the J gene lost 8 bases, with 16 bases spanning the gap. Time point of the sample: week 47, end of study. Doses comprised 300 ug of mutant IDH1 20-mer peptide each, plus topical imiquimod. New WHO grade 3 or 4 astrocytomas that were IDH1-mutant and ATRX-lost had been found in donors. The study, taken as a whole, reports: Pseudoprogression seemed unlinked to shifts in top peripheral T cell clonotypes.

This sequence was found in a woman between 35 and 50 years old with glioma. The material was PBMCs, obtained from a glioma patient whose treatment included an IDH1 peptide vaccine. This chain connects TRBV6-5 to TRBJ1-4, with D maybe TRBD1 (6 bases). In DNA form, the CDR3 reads TGTGCCAGCAGCCGAACAGGGAGTCGGGAAAAACTGTTTTTT. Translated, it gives CASSRTGSREKLFF.